This T cell receptor (beta chain) was sequenced in a study of low-dose radiotherapy and immunotherapy resistance in tumors. Study-wide context: Patients of Cohort 1 had 0.5 Gy fractions every 2 weeks, which summed to 6.5 Gy. Cyclophosphamide infusions of 200 mg/m2 came every two weeks, one day before radiation-immunotherapy.

Both TCRalpha and TCRbeta chains were reverse transcribed with V-gene-specific primers. Amplification of TCRs used a constant-region primer and V-primer adapter for approximately 19 PCR cycles. Amplification of isolated mRNA was accomplished via in vitro transcription. One entry per CDR3 protein results from TCRdb running MiXCR on the reads. The sample holds tens of thousands of distinct CDR3 sequences, 15% to 20% seen once. The sample's time point: before trial treatment. Nivolumab, ipilimumab, aspirin, low-dose cyclophosphamide and low-dose radiotherapy were all administered to the donors. The CDR3 is 12 amino acids. Trimming pared 6 bases from V and 4 bases from J, leaving 11 bases between. CDR1 DFQATT and CDR2 SNEGSKA come from the germline V gene (reference sequence). This clonotype was detected many times.

This receptor was taken from a male donor with prostate cancer. The material was PBMCs, obtained before treatment. The V call is TRBV20-1, the J call TRBJ2-3, with D unresolved. The CDR3 loop reads CSATPRSDTQYF. In DNA form, the CDR3 reads TGCAGTGCCACACCCCGGTCAGATACGCAGTATTTT.